Listed below are T cell receptor beta chains from one sample, sequenced in a study of OX40 agonist ivuxolimab in advanced cancers. Using immunoSEQ multiplex PCR, the repertoire was profiled, and TCRdb retains in-frame clones only, with some absent. Of tens of thousands of clones in the sample, 85% to 95% are singletons; the top ten hold more than 9.5%. Sequencing used CD4+ or CD8+ T cells sorted from blood, obtained in a trial of the OX40 agonist ivuxolimab. These receptor sequences come from an adult with an advanced solid tumor such as melanoma, head and neck, liver or kidney cancer. Both conserved end residues are part of each CDR3. A D gene is named only where the DNA matches it firmly. Some rows have no size entry. The others give once, few or many, or a class for an expanded clone.

J gene: TRBJ2-7
D gene: TRBD2
V gene: TRBV7-6
clone size: NA
CDR3 protein: CASSPRGLAGGAQYF
CDR3 DNA: TGTGCCAGCAGCCCCCGGGGACTAGCGGGAGGTGCGCAGTACTTC

J gene: TRBJ1-1
D gene: TRBD1
V gene: TRBV4-1
clone size: NA
CDR3 protein: CASSPLGQMNTEAFF
CDR3 DNA: TGCGCCAGCAGCCCCCTGGGACAGATGAACACTGAAGCTTTCTTT

J gene: TRBJ2-7
D gene: TRBD2
V gene: TRBV4-2
clone size: NA
CDR3 protein: CASSQGRVTSEYEQYF
CDR3 DNA: TGTGCCAGCAGCCAAGGGCGGGTGACTAGCGAATACGAGCAGTACTTC

J gene: TRBJ2-3
D gene: NA
V gene: TRBV14
clone size: NA
CDR3 protein: CASSQFQGLDTDTQYF
CDR3 DNA: TGTGCCAGCAGTCAGTTCCAAGGGCTAGACACAGATACGCAGTATTTT

J gene: TRBJ2-2
D gene: TRBD2
V gene: TRBV4-3
clone size: NA
CDR3 protein: CASSQDLTSGVNTGELFF
CDR3 DNA: TGCGCCAGCAGCCAAGACCTCACTAGCGGGGTGAACACCGGGGAGCTGTTTTTT

J gene: TRBJ2-5
D gene: NA
V gene: TRBV7-7
clone size: NA
CDR3 protein: CASSTDPSYQETQYF
CDR3 DNA: TGTGCTAGCAGCACGGACCCGTCGTACCAAGAGACCCAGTACTTC

J gene: TRBJ1-5
D gene: NA
V gene: TRBV7-9
clone size: NA
CDR3 protein: CASSLSGEGSNQPQHF
CDR3 DNA: TGTGCCAGCAGCTTGTCAGGGGAGGGCAGCAATCAGCCCCAGCATTTT

J gene: TRBJ2-7
D gene: NA
V gene: TRBV25-1
clone size: NA
CDR3 protein: CAERARTETYEQYF
CDR3 DNA: TGTGCAGAAAGGGCAAGGACGGAGACCTACGAGCAGTACTTC

J gene: TRBJ2-6
D gene: NA
V gene: TRBV5-6
clone size: NA
CDR3 protein: CASSFLNVLTF
CDR3 DNA: TGTGCCAGCAGCTTCCTTAACGTCCTGACTTTC

J gene: TRBJ1-5
D gene: NA
V gene: TRBV30
clone size: NA
CDR3 protein: CAWRNPGQPQHF
CDR3 DNA: TGTGCCTGGCGAAACCCGGGTCAGCCCCAGCATTTT

J gene: TRBJ2-7
D gene: NA
V gene: TRBV5-6
clone size: few
CDR3 protein: CASSLSRLQYSYEQYF
CDR3 DNA: TGTGCCAGCAGCTTGAGTAGACTCCAGTACTCCTACGAGCAGTACTTC

J gene: TRBJ2-5
D gene: TRBD2
V gene: TRBV9
clone size: NA
CDR3 protein: CASSVGGGTKTQYF
CDR3 DNA: TGTGCCAGCAGCGTAGGGGGAGGGACGAAGACCCAGTACTTC

J gene: TRBJ1-6
D gene: TRBD1
V gene: TRBV11-2
clone size: NA
CDR3 protein: CASSFGTGNSPLHF
CDR3 DNA: TGTGCCAGCAGCTTTGGGACAGGAAATTCACCCCTCCACTTT

J gene: TRBJ2-7
D gene: TRBD2
V gene: TRBV5-6
clone size: NA
CDR3 protein: CASSSVLAEGGDEQYF
CDR3 DNA: TGTGCCAGCAGTTCGGTACTAGCGGAGGGAGGCGACGAGCAGTACTTC

J gene: TRBJ2-2
D gene: NA
V gene: TRBV4-1
clone size: NA
CDR3 protein: CASSQVSKTGELFF
CDR3 DNA: TGCGCCAGCAGCCAAGTCTCTAAGACCGGGGAGCTGTTTTTT

J gene: TRBJ2-3
D gene: TRBD2
V gene: TRBV5-6
clone size: once
CDR3 protein: CASSLGLAGYTDTQYF
CDR3 DNA: TGTGCCAGCAGCTTGGGGTTAGCGGGGTACACAGATACGCAGTATTTT

J gene: TRBJ2-3
D gene: NA
V gene: TRBV19
clone size: NA
CDR3 protein: CASSSGLYTLTDTQYF
CDR3 DNA: TGTGCCAGTAGTTCGGGACTCTACACTCTCACAGATACGCAGTATTTT

J gene: TRBJ2-7
D gene: NA
V gene: TRBV5-5
clone size: NA
CDR3 protein: CASTLSYRSYEQYF
CDR3 DNA: TGTGCCAGCACCCTGAGTTACAGATCCTACGAGCAGTACTTC

J gene: TRBJ1-5
D gene: NA
V gene: TRBV11-2
clone size: NA
CDR3 protein: CASSDSSGQPQHF
CDR3 DNA: TGTGCCAGCAGCGACAGCAGTGGTCAGCCCCAGCATTTT

J gene: TRBJ2-3
D gene: NA
V gene: TRBV7-7
clone size: NA
CDR3 protein: CASSHSPSREDTQYF
CDR3 DNA: TGTGCTAGCAGCCATTCTCCGTCCCGAGAAGATACGCAGTATTTT

J gene: TRBJ2-7
D gene: NA
V gene: TRBV19
clone size: NA
CDR3 protein: CASRDGYEQYF
CDR3 DNA: TGTGCCAGCCGGGACGGCTACGAGCAGTACTTC

J gene: TRBJ1-2
D gene: NA
V gene: TRBV29-1
clone size: NA
CDR3 protein: CSVLEAAFPHGYTF
CDR3 DNA: TGCAGCGTCCTAGAGGCTGCATTTCCGCATGGCTACACCTTC

J gene: TRBJ1-4
D gene: NA
V gene: TRBV7-2
clone size: NA
CDR3 protein: CASSLIAEGHEKLFF
CDR3 DNA: TGTGCCAGCAGCTTAATTGCTGAAGGTCATGAAAAACTGTTTTTT

J gene: TRBJ1-4
D gene: NA
V gene: TRBV9
clone size: NA
CDR3 protein: CASSVGRATNEKLFF
CDR3 DNA: TGTGCCAGCAGCGTAGGTCGGGCCACTAATGAAAAACTGTTTTTT

J gene: TRBJ2-7
D gene: NA
V gene: TRBV5-1
clone size: once
CDR3 protein: CASSLRGTSYEQYF
CDR3 DNA: TGCGCCAGCAGCTTGAGAGGCACCTCCTACGAGCAGTACTTC

J gene: TRBJ1-3
D gene: NA
V gene: TRBV6-1
clone size: few
CDR3 protein: CASSGGWGNTIYF
CDR3 DNA: TGTGCCAGCAGTGGTGGTTGGGGAAACACCATATATTTT

J gene: TRBJ2-7
D gene: TRBD1
V gene: TRBV7-2
clone size: NA
CDR3 protein: CASSLETGGAFSYEQYF
CDR3 DNA: TGTGCCAGCAGCTTAGAAACAGGGGGCGCGTTTTCCTACGAGCAGTACTTC

J gene: TRBJ2-7
D gene: NA
V gene: TRBV23-1
clone size: once
CDR3 protein: CASRLYRTNYEQYF
CDR3 DNA: TGCGCCAGCAGACTGTACAGGACTAACTACGAGCAGTACTTC